A single T cell receptor (beta chain) is shown here with its context. The antigen it binds to is not known. This clone may be a read error of a much larger clone one base away. The donors were around 39 Caucasian individuals from Russia, aged roughly 6 to 100 years, who were systemically healthy. Each donor gave ten milliliters of peripheral blood, drawn into EDTA-treated Vacutainer tubes. Ficoll-Paque density-gradient centrifugation was used to isolate PBMCs, with at least 6 million per sample. Total RNA, at least 6 micrograms per sample, was extracted from PBMCs with Trizol reagent. For every donor, flow cytometry on a PBMC aliquot measured the percentage of naive CD45RAhigh/CD27high T cells. Receptors were amplified or captured by 5' RACE. These reads were obtained on an Illumina HiSeq 2500. A second about 7 to 11 cycle PCR used a sample-barcoded 5' primer and a J-beta primer mix. A template-switch 5' adaptor carrying 12 random nucleotides introduced a unique molecular identifier onto each TCR beta cDNA molecule. Each sample yielded at least 3 million CDR3-containing paired-end reads. First-strand cDNA synthesis was performed from all RNA using the Mint cDNA synthesis kit, with priming by a TRBC-specific oligonucleotide. All cDNA was treated with uracil-DNA glycosylase and then went through a first 18-cycle PCR with the universal primers M1SS and BC2_uni_R. The published analysis was carried out like this. Normalization of each sample was performed by random selection of 1 million high-quality reads, each carrying a distinct molecular identifier. Instead of being binned into consensus sequences, reads that shared molecular identifiers were thrown out. MiTCR, run with a Q25 quality threshold and the strictest error-elimination algorithm, handled CDR3 identification, clonotype clustering and error correction. A nonparametric unseen species model with Euler transformation was used to estimate a lower bound on total TCR beta diversity. TCRdb handled the public reads itself, with Q25 trimming in fastp and clone calling in MiXCR, and kept productive beta chains. Every CDR3 protein is listed once, alongside the most common genes and DNA of its rows. The V and J calls and clone size are TCRdb's, not the authors'. The table for this sample lists some 690,000 distinct CDR3 sequences; 22% of them were counted only once. In total, the top ten clones hold about 20% of the sample.

The data originate from a study of blood T cells in healthy people across ages (dated by TCRdb to 2014 to 2015). Background on the whole study: In model experiments, template switching captured about one uniquely barcoded TCR beta cDNA molecule for every two T cells. Using deep sequencing normalized with unique cDNA molecular identifiers, the study measured how TCR beta repertoire diversity changes with age. The donors were divided into four age groups: young (average around 15 years), middle-aged (under 40), aged (approximately 62) and long-lived (about 90). To avoid experimental bias, donors of different ages were distributed randomly across sequencing lanes. Two additional independent replicas of 1 million unique cDNA reads from the same blood draw were analyzed for two donors (one aged 18 to 30 and one aged 80 or older). On the study overall, not on this receptor specifically: Total diversity estimates from one million sequenced T cells were considered lower bounds and underestimates. As age increased, observed TCR beta diversity per million T cells dropped in a roughly linear way, and a significant reduction was already evident by age around 41. Compared with the aged group, the long-lived group had more naive CD4+ T cells, fewer expanded clones and increased TCR diversity, a pattern suggesting age selection. Bulk unsorted PBMC profiling prevented conclusive comparison of naive and antigen-experienced compartments. The percentage of naive T cells measured by flow cytometry correlated strongly with observed TCR beta diversity. Because donor CMV infection status was unknown, age-related changes in expanded clonotypes were potentially confounded.

The CDR3 holds 15 amino acids from the cysteine to the phenylalanine. Left in the record is the CDR3 DNA by itself, 45 bases read in frame from the first base. V is clipped by 1 base and J by 6 bases, and the sequence between their germline boundaries is 15 bases long. The germline V gene specifies SGHDN as CDR1 and FVKESK as CDR2. The V gene is TRBV14 and the J gene is TRBJ1-2; confidence is insufficient to name the D gene. Sequenced material: blood. The source of this sequence is a man aged 65 to 79 in good health. The sequenced DNA: TGTGCCAGCAGCCAAGCCTATGACGGGTTCCATGGCTACACCTTC. This codes for CASSQAYDGFHGYTF.